These 19 T cell receptor beta chains originate from one sample sequenced in a study of OX40 agonist ivuxolimab in advanced cancers. Some clones are missing from TCRdb's copy, which holds only in-frame ones; the method was immunoSEQ multiplex PCR. Among about 42,000 clones listed, 80% to 90% were seen once. Material: CD4+ or CD8+ T cells sorted from blood, obtained in a trial of the OX40 agonist ivuxolimab. Source of these receptors: an adult with an advanced solid tumor such as melanoma, head and neck, liver or kidney cancer.

The V gene is TRBV7-2, the J gene TRBJ2-1; D may correspond to TRBD1 or TRBD2 (5 bases each). The germline V gene has CDR1 SGHTA and CDR2 FQGNSA. The CDR3 sequence is 15 residues long. Trimming removed 1 base at V and 3 bases at J, with 10 bases between. The CDR3 spells CASSLEGRIYNEQFF. For the CDR3, the DNA is TGTGCCAGCAGCTTAGAGGGACGGATCTACAATGAGCAGTTCTTC. The entire variable domain, with the rest obtained from reference TRBV7-2 and TRBJ2-1, is as follows: GAGVSQSPSNKVTEKGKDVELRCDPISGHTALYWYRQSLGQGLEFLIYFQGNSAPDKSGLPSDRFSAERTGGSVSTLTIQRTQQEDSAVYLCASSLEGRIYNEQFFGPGTRLTVL.

This clone turned up a few times. The V and J genes are TRBV18 and TRBJ2-5; no firm D call. CDR1 and CDR2 (germline): KGHSH, LQKENI. V lost 2 bases and J lost 3, with 10 bases in between. The CDR3 extends over 14 amino acids. CDR3 DNA: TGTGCCAGCTCACCAGTAGGTCCCGAAGAGACCCAGTACTTC. Protein sequence: CASSPVGPEETQYF.

This chain links TRBV7-9 with TRBJ2-1, with D uncertain. Deletions cut 2 bases from V and 5 bases from J, with 16 bases between. The CDR3 consists of 16 residues. CDR1 is SEHNR and CDR2 is FQNEAQ in the germline V gene (reference sequence). CDR3 coding DNA: TGTGCCAGCAGCTTACCGGTTAGTGGTCCCCACAATGAGCAGTTCTTC. It is translated as CASSLPVSGPHNEQFF.

The chain links TRBV15 to TRBJ1-5, with 7 bases matching TRBD1. This CDR3 has 17 residues. The germline V gene encodes CDR1 LNHNV and CDR2 YYDKDF (reference sequence). Unmatched junction bases numbered 9, after V lost 0 bases and J lost 4 bases. The CDR3 sequence is CATSRDVQGLRNQPQHF. CDR3 nucleotide sequence: TGTGCCACCAGCAGAGATGTACAGGGGTTAAGAAATCAGCCCCAGCATTTT.

This rearrangement joins TRBV19 to TRBJ1-1; D unclear. Trimming removed 5 bases from V and 5 bases from J, with 12 bases in between. Looked up from germline, CDR1 is LNHDA and CDR2 is SQIVND (reference sequence). The CDR3 length is 13 residues. The CDR3 region has the DNA TGTGCCAGTAGTGGGTCGGGCGGGACTGAAGCTTTCTTT. Its protein is CASSGSGGTEAFF.

V gene TRBV5-4 combines with J gene TRBJ2-3, with 9 bases fitting TRBD2. The length of the CDR3 is 15 residues. V shed 4 bases, J shed 5 bases, and the junction held 8 bases outside the gene matches. Per the germline V gene, CDR1 is SGHNT and CDR2 is YYREEE (reference sequence). The CDR3 DNA follows: TGTGCCAGCAGCAAAGGACTAGCGCTCCAAGATACGCAGTATTTT. Protein sequence: CASSKGLALQDTQYF.

This chain links TRBV5-6 with TRBJ1-2; D uncertain. V was cut by 2 bases and J by 1 base, with 9 bases left in between. CDR1 and CDR2 from the germline V gene are SGHDT and YYEEEE. The CDR3 runs 14 residues. This chain's CDR3 is CASSFVGNNYGYTF. In DNA, the CDR3 is TGTGCCAGCAGCTTCGTAGGGAATAACTATGGCTACACCTTC.

The chain carries TRBV7-9 and TRBJ2-7; D not certain. Looked up from germline, CDR1 is SEHNR and CDR2 is FQNEAQ (reference sequence). Trimming stripped 6 bases from V and 0 bases from J, with 12 bases between. The CDR3 covers 14 residues. In DNA, the CDR3 is TGTGCCAGCAGTCAGACATCTGTCTCCTACGAGCAGTACTTC. It translates to CASSQTSVSYEQYF.

The chain employs TRBV19 and TRBJ2-7; TRBD1 matches at 7 bases. The V segment lost 4 bases and the J segment 0 bases; nucleotides outside the gene matches: 3. CDR3 length: 14 amino acids. Germline V gene sequence: CDR1 LNHDA, CDR2 SQIVND (reference sequence). This CDR3 reads CASSTQGHSYEQYF. The CDR3 nucleotides are TGTGCCAGTAGTACACAGGGGCACTCCTACGAGCAGTACTTC.

The J gene is TRBJ2-5, the V gene TRBV9, with a possible D match to TRBD1 (6 bases). Trimming shortened V by 2 bases and J by 5 bases, and 16 bases separated the two germline ends. From germline, CDR1 is SGDLS and CDR2 YYNGEE. The CDR3 length is 15 residues. The CDR3 reads CASSVGPGRGETQYF. The DNA for the CDR3 is TGTGCCAGCAGCGTCGGGCCCGGAAGGGGGGAGACCCAGTACTTC.

CDR3: CASSWTEYGYTF. Written as DNA, the CDR3 is TGTGCCAGCAGCTGGACCGAATATGGCTACACCTTC. This chain joins TRBV28 and TRBJ1-2; D not resolved. V was pared by 6 bases and J by 5 bases, with 10 bases between. The germline V gene has CDR1 MDHEN and CDR2 SYDVKM. CDR3 length: 12 amino acids.

The chain employs TRBV23-1 and TRBJ2-5; a weak D match, TRBD1 (5 bases). TRBV23-1 is treated as an ORF (open reading frame) with a function not yet certain. With 5 bases removed from V and 5 bases from J, the gap between germline ends came to 21 bases. There are 16 residues in the CDR3. CDR3: CASSKAQGVSRETQYF. The CDR3 DNA reads TGCGCCAGCAGTAAAGCTCAAGGGGTTTCGCGTGAGACCCAGTACTTC.

In this sample, this clone turned up a few times. Here the CDR3 DNA reads TGCGCCAGCAGCACAGACATGTACAATGAGCAGTTCTTC. This codes for CASSTDMYNEQFF. The chain has TRBV5-1 and TRBJ2-1; D ambiguous. Germline V gene sequence: CDR1 SGHRS, CDR2 YFSETQ. CDR3 length equals 13 residues. V lost 4 bases to trimming and J lost 4 bases, with 9 bases between them.

The V call is TRBV29-1, the J call TRBJ1-3; D not certain. Germline V gene data show CDR1 as SQVTM and CDR2 as ANQGSEA. The CDR3 contains 15 residues. V lost 6 bases to trimming and J lost 0 bases, with 15 bases between them. The CDR3 nucleotides are TGCAGCGTGATTTCGGACGGGAACTCTGGAAACACCATATATTTT. It yields the protein CSVISDGNSGNTIYF.

The V call is TRBV6-5, the J call TRBJ2-5, with D maybe TRBD2 (6 bases). The end of the DNA fits TRBJ2-7 better, so the J call may be wrong. CDR1 and CDR2 from the germline V gene are MNHEY and SVGAGI. The CDR3 loop spans 15 amino acids. CDR3 sequence (DNA): TGTGCCAGCAGTTACTCCGGGACTGGGCTCTACGAGCAGTACTTC. Protein: CASSYSGTGLYEQYF.

This clone came up once. This chain joins TRBV7-2 and TRBJ2-1; 10 nucleotides line up with TRBD2. The CDR3 extends over 16 amino acids. V trimming: 0 bases; J trimming: 7 bases; junction bases outside the gene matches: 6. Looked up from germline, CDR1 is SGHTA and CDR2 is FQGNSA. The CDR3 loop is CASSLAASGGANEQFF. In nucleotides, the CDR3 is TGTGCCAGCAGCTTAGCGGCTAGCGGGGGAGCAAATGAGCAGTTCTTC.

The gene calls are TRBV7-9 and TRBJ2-7, with 7 nucleotides matching TRBD1. The CDR3 is 14 residues long. Germline V lookup: CDR1 SEHNR, CDR2 FQNEAQ (reference sequence). The V gene end was trimmed by 4 bases and the J gene end by 2 bases; junction bases not matched to a gene: 5. CDR3 bases: TGTGCCAGCAGCTCCGTGACAGGGCCCTACGAGCAGTACTTC. Translating it yields CASSSVTGPYEQYF. The full variable domain, completed using reference TRBV7-9 and TRBJ2-7, is DTGVSQNPRHKITKRGQNVTFRCDPISEHNRLYWYRQTLGQGPEFLTYFQNEAQLEKSRLLSDRFSAERPKGSFSTLEIQRTEQGDSAMYLCASSSVTGPYEQYFGPGTRLTVT.

The gene calls are TRBV28 and TRBJ2-5; D may be TRBD1 or TRBD2 (5 bases each). The last part of the DNA fits TRBJ2-7 better; the J call may be wrong. Germline CDR1 MDHEN, CDR2 SYDVKM. The CDR3 extends over 12 amino acids. The CDR3: CASLGDQYEQYF. CDR3 coding DNA: TGTGCCAGCCTCGGGGACCAGTACGAGCAGTACTTC.

The genes are TRBV5-1 and TRBJ2-3; D is unresolved. The length of the CDR3 is 15 residues. V lost 4 bases and J lost 1, with 13 bases in between. The germline gives CDR1 SGHRS, CDR2 YFSETQ. CDR3 in amino acids: CASSPSGRGTDTQYF. CDR3 DNA: TGCGCCAGCAGCCCCTCCGGACGAGGCACAGATACGCAGTATTTT.